This paragraph reports one T cell receptor (beta chain). What it recognizes is unknown. The J segment lost 6 bases and the V segment lost 4 bases, leaving 9 bases of the junction unmatched. This CDR3 is built from 14 residues. CDR1 is SGHRS, CDR2 YFSETQ, per germline. Generated by immunoSEQ multiplex PCR, the TCRdb table keeps only in-frame clones and is missing some. The sample consists of about 2,200 clones, roughly nine tenths of them appearing once. The data were obtained in a study of T cell clonotyping in hematopoietic cell transplantation. Findings of the study overall: Few recipient clonotypes overlapped donors; over 95% were de novo at given depth. Broader posttransplant TCR repertoire diversity was predicted by graft donor and pretransplant recipient Inverse Simpson Index values. Pathologically expanded recipient clonotypes increased progressively from day 30 to day 180 as diversity fell.

The clonotype was recovered from a man between 35 and 55 years old in good health. Some clones in this sample may be carry-over from other donors' samples. V gene TRBV5-1 combines with J gene TRBJ1-2; TRBD1 matches at 7 bases. The sample taken for sequencing was peripheral blood mononuclear cells. The CDR3 sequence: CASSLGDRKNGYTF. CDR3 DNA: TGCGCCAGCAGCCTAGGGGACAGAAAAAATGGCTACACCTTC.